The source of this TCR beta chain is a study of blood T cell repertoires in COVID-19. J was trimmed by 4 bases and V by 4 bases; bases with no gene match: 5. The CDR3 has 15 residues. Germline assignment: CDR1 MNHEY and CDR2 SVGAGI. Only in-frame clones appear in the TCRdb table, and some are missing; sequencing was by immunoSEQ multiplex PCR. The top ten clones hold less than 2% of a sample with roughly 410,000 clones, approximately 91% of them seen once. Sequenced: peripheral blood. The rearrangement joins TRBV6-5 to TRBJ2-1, with 9 bases identical to TRBD2. The receptor comes from a middle-aged woman with COVID-19, enrolled during active disease. The CDR3 region has the DNA TGTGCCAGCAGTTCCTCACTAGCGGGTTACAATGAGCAGTTCTTC. It yields the protein CASSSSLAGYNEQFF.